This passage covers 18 T cell receptor beta chains from one sample sequenced in a study of T cell clonality in common variable immunodeficiency. The study, taken as a whole, reports: In common variable immunodeficiency, TCR beta chains reportedly carried fewer deletions and N-nucleotide insertions.

The assay was immunoSEQ multiplex PCR, and TCRdb's table has in-frame clones only and misses some. Sampling found 2,500 to 3,000 clones, none seen once. No antigen has been assigned to these receptors. Sequenced: peripheral blood mononuclear cells. All receptors come from a human donor with common variable immunodeficiency.

In its sample, this clone is medium-sized. The missing CDR3 end, 3 residues past where the read stops, is filled in from the germline J gene. The chain uses TRBV6-1 and TRBJ2-1, with 9 bases that match TRBD1. The V and J ends lost 2 bases and 9 bases, in that order; junction bases with no gene match: 8. Germline CDR1 MNHNS, CDR2 SASEGT. This CDR3 spans 15 amino acids. Partial CDR3 DNA: TGTGCCAGCAGTGAATTTGCGGACAGGGGCATTGAG. Its translation is CASSEFADRGIE. The entire CDR3 is CASSEFADRGIEQFF.

This clone is labeled as medium-sized (0.01 to 0.1%). The read halts 3 residues ahead of the CDR3 end, with the missing end drawn from the germline J gene. V gene TRBV19 combines with J gene TRBJ2-1, with 10 bases aligning to TRBD2. In germline, CDR1 is LNHDA, CDR2 SQIVND (reference sequence). The CDR3 sequence is 14 residues long. Trimming cost V 6 bases and J 8 bases; bases outside gene matches: 7. CDR3 residues: CASRKREGLDEQFF. CDR3 DNA (partial): TGTGCCAGTAGGAAGCGGGAGGGCCTGGATGAG.

This clone is judged medium-sized. The missing CDR3 end, 3 residues past where the read stops, is filled in from the germline J gene. The chain uses TRBV5-1 and TRBJ1-2; no firm D call. Germline V gene lookup returns CDR1 SGHRS and CDR2 YFSETQ. The CDR3 sequence is 13 residues long. V shed 0 bases and J shed 3 bases, with 6 bases lying between them. The CDR3 reads CASSLGGHYGYTF. The CDR3 DNA, read in part, is TGCGCCAGCAGCTTGGGTGGGCACTATGGC. The variable domain in full, with the rest retrieved from reference TRBV5-1 and TRBJ1-2, is KAGVTQTPRYLIKTRGQQVTLSCSPISGHRSVSWYQQTPGQGLQFLFEYFSETQRNKGNFPGRFSGRQFSNSRSEMNVSTLELGDSALYLCASSLGGHYGYTFGSGTRLTVV.

In its sample, this clone ranks as medium-sized. The CDR3 end falls 3 residues outside the read, so it is completed with the germline J gene. The chain joins TRBV20-1 to TRBJ2-5, with TRBD2 as a possible D gene (6 bases). CDR1 DFQATT and CDR2 SNEGSKA come from the germline V gene (reference sequence). V dropped 1 base and J dropped 7 bases, with 16 bases sitting between them. The CDR3 runs 14 residues. The covered CDR3 bases are TGCAGTGCTAGAGTACCCCCTGGGCGGGGGACC. It translates to CSARVPPGRGT. The whole CDR3 is CSARVPPGRGTQYF.

This clone was seen a few times. The read halts 3 residues ahead of the CDR3 end, with the missing end drawn from the germline J gene. The chain recombines TRBV20-1 with TRBJ2-5; 9 nucleotides match TRBD1. From germline, CDR1 is DFQATT and CDR2 SNEGSKA (reference sequence). J was trimmed by 6 bases and V by 4 bases; bases with no gene match: 15. The CDR3 covers 16 residues. The covered CDR3 bases are TGCAGTGCTATGTCCATGGGACAGGGTAACAATCAGACC. Its protein is CSAMSMGQGNNQT. The entire CDR3 protein reads CSAMSMGQGNNQTQYF.

In this sample, this clone turned up many times. The read comes to an end 3 residues before the CDR3 does, leaving the germline J gene to fill in the end. This chain joins TRBV4-1 and TRBJ2-7; possible D gene TRBD2, 6 bases. The germline V gene has CDR1 MGHRA and CDR2 YSYEKL. The CDR3 runs 15 residues. V was pared by 5 bases and J by 3 bases, with 17 bases between. The CDR3 here is CASSYAGTPVYEQYF. The sequenced part of the CDR3 DNA is TGCGCCAGCAGCTACGCCGGGACTCCAGTCTACGAG.

By sample share, this clone is medium-sized (0.01 to 0.1%). The missing CDR3 end, 3 residues past where the read stops, is filled in from the germline J gene. The V and J genes are TRBV20-1 and TRBJ2-2; 12 bases align to TRBD2. Germline CDR1 is DFQATT and CDR2 is SNEGSKA (reference sequence). The CDR3 has 16 amino acids. V was pared by 3 bases and J by 7 bases, with 9 bases of the junction left unmatched. The DNA read from the CDR3 is TGCAGTGCTAGGCCCCTAGCGGGGGGGCAGATCGGGGAG. Encoded protein: CSARPLAGGQIGE. The full-length CDR3 reads as CSARPLAGGQIGELFF.

This clone is termed medium-sized. The read terminates 3 residues ahead of where the CDR3 ends, so the germline J gene completes it. This chain joins TRBV11-2 and TRBJ2-1, with 9 positions matching TRBD2. Germline lookup yields CDR1 SGHAT and CDR2 FQNNGV. This CDR3 contains 15 residues. The ends lost 4 bases at V and 5 bases at J; junction bases unmatched: 6. The DNA read from the CDR3 is TGTGCCAGCAGCTCCCGGACTAGCGTTCACAATGAG. It encodes CASSSRTSVHNE. The CDR3 reads in full as CASSSRTSVHNEQFF.

This clone was seen only a few times. The observed sequence ends 3 residues before the CDR3 terminus, with the missing tail filled in from the germline J gene. The chain joins TRBV7-9 to TRBJ1-4; 8 nucleotides align to TRBD1. In germline, CDR1 is SEHNR, CDR2 FQNEAQ (reference sequence). V shed 6 bases, J shed 5 bases, and the junction held 5 bases outside the gene matches. CDR3 size: 14 residues. The part of the CDR3 DNA that was read is TGTGCCAGCAGTAGGACAGGGATGAATGAAAAA. This gives the protein CASSRTGMNEK. In full, the CDR3 reads CASSRTGMNEKLFF.

A note on this clone: The CDR3 end lies 3 residues beyond the end of the read and is filled in from the germline J gene. This chain uses TRBV18 with TRBJ1-1, with TRBD1 identical over 7 bases. The trim removed 3 bases at V and 7 bases at J, leaving 8 bases unmatched. Germline V gene data show CDR1 as KGHSH and CDR2 as LQKENI. CDR3 length: 14 residues. CDR3 DNA, as far as it was read: TGTGCCAGCTCACCGACGGACAGGTATAGTGAA. Protein sequence: CASSPTDRYSE. The full CDR3 is CASSPTDRYSEAFF.

By share, this clone counts as medium-sized. The CDR3 goes on 3 residues after the read ends, and that part is filled in from the germline J gene. The chain uses TRBV20-1 and TRBJ1-2; 7 bases are shared with TRBD1. Germline-derived CDR1 and CDR2 are DFQATT and SNEGSKA (reference sequence). V lost 2 bases and J lost 7; bases outside the gene matches: 13. CDR3 length: 15 residues. The sequenced part of the CDR3 DNA is TGCAGTGCTAGATCAGGGAGACAGGGTTCCGGTGGC. This codes for CSARSGRQGSGG. The CDR3 reads in full as CSARSGRQGSGGYTF.

This clone is medium-sized within its sample. The read finishes 3 residues shy of the CDR3 end, and the germline J gene is used to complete it. The V gene is TRBV5-1, the J gene TRBJ1-2, with D tentatively TRBD1 (6 bases). Per germline, CDR1 SGHRS and CDR2 YFSETQ. V was cut by 0 bases and J by 7 bases, with 7 bases left in between. This CDR3 has 12 residues. The CDR3 here is CASSLEGGGYTF. Incomplete CDR3 DNA: TGCGCCAGCAGCTTGGAAGGGGGTGGC.

In this sample, this clone is medium-sized. CDR3 bases read: TGTGCCAGTAGTGTTGACAGGGCCACTCTGAACACTGAA. Translated: CASSVDRATLNTE. The whole CDR3 protein is CASSVDRATLNTEAFF. The chain links TRBV19 to TRBJ1-1; 7 bases are shared with TRBD1. With the read ending 3 residues before the CDR3 end, the germline J gene is used to fill in that end. Trimming took 5 bases from V and 0 from J; bases not matched to a gene: 9. Germline V lookup: CDR1 LNHDA, CDR2 SQIVND (reference sequence). This CDR3 is 16 amino acids long.

This clone is deemed medium-sized (0.01 to 0.1%). The CDR3 goes on 3 residues after the read ends, and that part is filled in from the germline J gene. The V and J genes are TRBV18 and TRBJ1-6, with D perhaps TRBD1 (6 bases). The CDR3 runs 15 residues. Germline V gene lookup returns CDR1 KGHSH and CDR2 LQKENI. The ends were cut back, 2 bases at V and 9 bases at J, with 14 bases in the middle. The covered CDR3 bases are TGTGCCAGCTCACCAGACACAGGGCGCCCTTCACCC. Translated, it gives CASSPDTGRPSP. The complete CDR3 protein is CASSPDTGRPSPLHF.

This clone rates as hyperexpanded. The read is 3 residues too short to cover the CDR3 end, so that end is filled in from the germline J gene. The chain is built from TRBV4-2 and TRBJ2-1; D might be TRBD1 (5 bases). Germline CDR1 is LGHNA and CDR2 is YNFKEQ. With 4 bases removed from V and 0 bases from J, the gap between germline ends came to 28 bases. This CDR3 is built from 21 residues. CDR3 sequence reads: CASSPSMGLVGPGASYNEQFF. The sequenced part of the CDR3 DNA is TGTGCCAGCAGCCCCTCCATGGGGCTAGTGGGGCCTGGCGCCTCCTACAATGAG.

By share, this clone ranks as medium-sized. The CDR3 is cut off 3 residues early in the read; its end comes from the germline J gene. The chain joins TRBV12-3 or TRBV12-4 to TRBJ1-1, with D maybe TRBD1 (5 bases). Trimming stripped 3 bases from V and 2 bases from J, with 10 bases between. The CDR3 loop spans 14 amino acids. CDR3 amino acids: CASSFRGINTEAFF. The CDR3 bases that were read are TGTGCCAGCAGTTTCCGGGGGATTAACACTGAA.

Sample share makes this clone medium-sized. The sequence runs out 3 residues before the end of the CDR3; the remainder is reconstructed from the germline J gene. The V gene is TRBV20-1, the J gene TRBJ2-3; perhaps TRBD2 as D (6 bases). Germline-derived CDR1 and CDR2 are DFQATT and SNEGSKA (reference sequence). The CDR3 has 14 residues. V lost 6 bases, J lost 1 base, and 14 bases lay in between. CDR3 DNA (partial): TGCAGTGCCCCTATGGCTAGCGGCACAGATACG. Its translation: CSAPMASGTDT. The entire CDR3 protein reads CSAPMASGTDTQYF.

The sample holds many counts of this clone. With the read ending 3 residues before the CDR3 end, the germline J gene is used to fill in that end. J is TRBJ2-7 and V is TRBV6-1, with D perhaps matching TRBD1 (7 bases). The V gene's germline CDR1 is MNHNS and CDR2 SASEGT. The V and J ends lost 2 bases and 4 bases respectively, with 18 bases between them. There are 16 residues in the CDR3. The CDR3 is CASSERLGGGRYEQYF. CDR3 bases read: TGTGCCAGCAGTGAAAGGCTTGGAGGGGGCAGGTACGAG.